These T cell receptor beta chains were read from a single sample in a study of shared T cell receptors in the human thymus. Clones were sequenced by immunoSEQ multiplex PCR, and TCRdb holds only the in-frame ones, with some missing. The sample has more than 550,000 clones, 70% to 90% seen once. These data are also associated with another study on human thymus T cells.

The sequencing input was thymocytes. These receptor sequences come from a girl under two years old with a congenital heart defect. CDR3s include the opening cysteine and the closing phenylalanine or tryptophan. The D gene is left open where the match is weak. Some rows have no size entry. The others give once, few or many, or a class for an expanded clone.

>NA|NA|TRBJ1-6|TRBV7-6
CASSLVGHYSPLHF
>few|NA|TRBJ2-1|TRBV6-6
CASSCTGTKYNEQFF
>NA|TRBD2|TRBJ2-3|TRBV12-5
CASGLVRTSGGPDTQYF
>NA|NA|TRBJ1-1|TRBV6-6
CASSYPQEVAEAFF
>NA|TRBD1|TRBJ2-2|TRBV7-9
CASSLVGTAANTGELFF
>NA|TRBD2|TRBJ2-7|TRBV10-3
CAITPSGGPSYEQYF
>NA|NA|TRBJ2-3|TRBV27
CASSLTIRGSTDTQYF
>NA|NA|TRBJ2-7|TRBV5-1
CASSLECAPRPYEQYF
>NA|NA|TRBJ2-7|TRBV27
CASSSAGTYEQYF
>NA|NA|TRBJ1-1|TRBV10-3
CAITRGWVNTEAFF
>few|TRBD1|TRBJ1-1|TRBV6-5
CASRGQGAEGTEAFF
>NA|TRBD1|TRBJ2-3|TRBV5-5
CASSLDALEDRGSTDTQYF
>NA|NA|TRBJ1-2|TRBV6-1
CASSEAPGSDYGYTF
>once|NA|TRBJ1-4|TRBV19
CASRYTGSEEKLFF
>NA|NA|TRBJ1-1|TRBV11-3
CASSLDWGPNTEAFF
>NA|NA|TRBJ2-1|TRBV9
CASSVIQGGLYNEQFF
>few|NA|TRBJ1-6|TRBV27
CASRSARESPLHF
>NA|NA|TRBJ1-3|TRBV30
CAWSALTRNSGNTIYF
>NA|TRBD1|TRBJ2-1|TRBV13
CASSLVLGQRVYNEQFF
>once|TRBD1|TRBJ1-2|TRBV7-9
CASSLGTGGIGGYTF
>NA|TRBD1|TRBJ1-1|TRBV7-9
CASRGQGEAFF
>NA|TRBD1|TRBJ1-2|TRBV7-2
CASSFMGWETGTSNYGYTF
>NA|TRBD2|TRBJ2-5|TRBV5-4
CASSSTILAGYQETQYF
>NA|TRBD1|TRBJ1-2|TRBV6-6
CASTSVWDSNGYTF
>NA|NA|TRBJ1-1|TRBV29-1
CSVGHRKGSTEAFF
>NA|NA|TRBJ1-1|TRBV6-1
CASSEEVGAGAFF
>NA|TRBD1|TRBJ2-7|TRBV14
CASSPFRGLSYEQYF
>NA|NA|TRBJ1-3|TRBV6-1
CALRTGNTIYF